This T cell receptor beta chain was identified during a study of cytomegalovirus exposure and HLA in healthy donors (dated by TCRdb to about 2017). Turning to the overall study: An earlier analysis of under 600 of the donors reported about 250 Gb of sequence data and 117 million unique TCR beta sequences from about 179 million T cells. Around 320 gigabases of sequencing data and approximately 84 million unique TCR sequences were included in an early release covering about 620 HLA-typed donors. Of the approximately 400 genotyped donors, roughly 76% were placed in the genetic ancestry cluster associated with self-reported Caucasian donors. The aim of the study was to test whether cataloging public T cell receptors could identify signatures of past pathogen exposure. Using immunosequencing, the study profiled T cell repertoires from about 620 subjects and related those repertoires to cytomegalovirus serostatus. A separate validation cohort of 100 to 150 different subjects was used in addition to the roughly 700-subject first cohort. To predict cytomegalovirus infection status, the study brought together high-throughput TCR immunosequencing, statistical association of individual TCRs with disease status, and machine learning. In a later analysis, previously published TCR beta repertoires from 550 to 700 donors were re-analyzed and high-resolution HLA genotyping was added so that TCR occurrence patterns could be studied. In the later analysis, no new phenotypic data were used to find candidate immune exposures; instead, reliance was placed on TCR beta sequences and their occurrence across donors. In an earlier analysis of 587 of the donors, high-throughput TCR beta sequencing was used to judge whether each TCR beta V gene segment behaved as functional or pseudogenic. Donor age, sex, ethnicity and CMV serostatus were collected together with the repertoire data. A later genetic analysis took genome-wide SNP genotypes for about 55% of the roughly 700 donors and used that subset as a discovery cohort. All discovery cohort repertoires had been generated using a single sequencing platform. HLA typing included class I and class II loci at four-digit resolution. The number of donors typed differed by locus, with roughly 629-640 for A, B, C, DRB1 and DQB1, roughly 520 for DQA1, 600 to 610 for DPA1, and 400 to 490 for DPB1. Because of strong linkage in the cohort, 4 to 6 DR-DQ haplotypes were treated as single units for association and clustering. Across around 400 genotyped donors of the cohort, an average of about 240,000 unique TCR beta nucleotide sequences per donor were sequenced, and approximately 19% of those sequences were non-productive. The research as a whole found: A cluster of highly shared sequence variants was judged likely to represent a technical artifact of the sequencing pipeline. Because HLA typing was unavailable for some donors at each locus, only the typed subset was used in association tests. In a later analysis, over 15,000 TCR beta sequences were associated with specific HLA alleles at a false discovery rate of 0.05. Seventeen rarely observed V segments, including chromosome 9 orphons, were excluded from the earlier analysis of almost 600 of the donors because counts were too low. Most TCR sequences were seen in very few donors, while some public TCRs were found in many individuals. Some IMGT-functional V segments, including TRBV6-2 and TRBV6-3, could not be distinguished by the 87-base-pair reads and were therefore excluded. It was suggested by the authors that the approach could potentially be generalized to other disease states and immunological phenotypes. In both the original and validation cohorts, the classifier was reported to diagnose cytomegalovirus status with high specificity and sensitivity. In a later genetic analysis, a missense DCLRE1C variant was associated with V-gene and J-gene trimming of TCR beta chains, and the association was replicated in an independent cohort. The study listed 150 to 200 TCR beta chains as associated with cytomegalovirus. A later genetic analysis reported fewer N-insertions in productive TCRs among donors in an Asian-associated ancestry cluster than the roughly 700-donor mean. A later analysis found that TCR association rates varied across HLA loci, with DRB1 alleles showing the most associated TCRs and HLA-C alleles the fewest. For the cohort, immune exposure information was limited to CMV serostatus. In a later analysis, HLA-associated TCR beta chains showed more clonal expansion and lower generation probabilities than non-associated chains that were equally common. Broadly in line with IMGT annotations, most TCR beta V segments showed up in productive rearrangements about 87% or about 30% of the time in an earlier analysis of several hundred of the donors. Three of the identified cytomegalovirus-associated TCR beta chains were confirmed in vitro to be specific for cytomegalovirus antigens. Assigning TCR associations to individual alleles was difficult when HLA alleles, especially DR and DQ, strongly co-occurred. The cohort was sequenced for TCR beta chains only, and without alpha or paired-chain data the features that could be detected were limited. In a later analysis, several top co-occurrence clusters were reported to appear linked to parvovirus B19, influenza, CMV and Epstein-Barr virus. Presence/absence analyses assumed roughly uniform sequencing depth across donors, an assumption that may not hold. A later analysis found that most CMV-associated TCR beta chains appeared HLA-restricted, with HLA associations seemingly driven largely by CMV exposure. A further reported finding was that TCR beta sequences accurately predicted the HLA-A and HLA-B alleles for most subjects in the first cohort. Linkage disequilibrium might explain the correlated functional status among segregating V segments, but an unknown experimental factor could not be excluded.

Library preparation was by the immunoSEQ multiplex PCR assay. A mixture of 60 forward primers for TCR Vbeta segments and 13 reverse primers for TCR Jbeta segments was used in the multiplex PCR. The CDR3 region of rearranged TCR beta genes was amplified from genomic DNA by a multiplex PCR assay. The amplified TCR beta libraries were sequenced on the Illumina HiSeq System as 87-base-pair reads. Processing in the source paper ran as follows. In a later analysis, some 80 million unique TCR beta chains were counted across the roughly 610 repertoires, and about 10 million of these chains were shared by at least two donors. Raw reads were error-corrected and collapsed into unique sequences by a nearest-neighbor algorithm in which closely related sequences were merged to remove PCR and sequencing errors. V, D and J gene segments were assigned by aligning CDR3 sequences to IMGT reference sequences. For a sequence to be retained, at least a six-nucleotide match to both a V gene segment and a J gene segment was required. Rearrangements were classified as productive when the CDR3 lacked stop codons and remained in frame with V and J, and all other rearrangements were classified as non-productive. CDR3 was defined according to IMGT convention as the region running from the second conserved V-encoded cysteine to the conserved J-encoded phenylalanine. Sequences without an unambiguous match to a single V gene segment were excluded from the earlier analysis of 450 to 750 of the donors. An earlier analysis of fewer than 750 of the donors classified V segments as functional when productive rearrangements were above 56.7% and as segregating when the standard deviation between donors was above 5%. A statistical classification framework was built to diagnose cytomegalovirus status from the catalog of TCR beta chain sequences. In a later analysis, V and J genes were assigned by comparing TCR nucleotide sequences against IMGT/GENE-DB human TR gene sequences. A later analysis assigned CDR3 sequences and most-parsimonious VDJ recombination scenarios with the TCRdist pipeline. A later analysis defined each TCR beta chain by its CDR3 amino acid sequence plus V-gene family, and excluded reads lacking a unique V-gene family. In a later analysis, 450 to 600 highly shared, low-generation-probability nucleotide sequences were removed to address suspected cross-contamination and a sequencing artifact. For each public chain, a later analysis derived a clonal expansion index from normalized ranks of inferred template counts within each repertoire. In a later analysis, generation probabilities were computed with a VDJ recombination model fitted to out-of-frame rearrangements, and the resulting probabilities were checked against IGoR. In a later analysis, hypergeometric tests were used to score TCR-TCR, TCR-HLA and TCR-CMV co-occurrence, with a repertoire-size bias correction applied to TCR pairs. False discovery rates were estimated in a later analysis by permuting HLA or CMV assignments 20 times. In a later analysis, co-occurring TCRs were grouped with DBSCAN, and TCRdist sequence similarity was added when clustering was performed within HLA-allele-positive subsets. For co-occurrence clustering, repertoires with fewer than 30,000 or more than 120,000 public chains were excluded, along with five repertoires with anomalous nucleotide sharing. TCRdb limited this immuneACCESS table to in-frame rearrangements with V and J called. A share of clones is missing; checked studies link under half to unresolved V genes, and the rest is unexplained. Clone size and V and J calls were adopted from that table, with D and trimming inferred from the DNA. Here the sample has approximately 140,000 clones; around 76% occur a single time. 2.8% of the sample lies in the top ten.

Including the terminal cysteine and phenylalanine, the CDR3 comprises 15 residues. Only the CDR3 portion is preserved as DNA: 45 bases, with reading frame beginning at the first base. According to the germline V gene (reference sequence), CDR1 reads SEHNR and CDR2 reads FQNEAQ. Comments on this clone: Its binding antigen is unknown. Relative to the germline gene, one junction end is altered; a read error may explain this.

In total, around 600 healthy bone marrow donors made up the cohort. All cohort members were sampled while nominally healthy, although unrecorded immune exposures were likely present. The donor was CMV seronegative and belonged to the group of roughly 330 seronegative cohort members. Each donor provided a peripheral blood sample, and peripheral blood mononuclear cells were used for TCR beta sequencing. Genomic DNA was extracted from the blood cell samples with the Qiagen DNeasy Blood Extraction Kit. The sample taken for sequencing was PBMCs. The sequence came from a male donor in good health and CMV-seronegative. Recombination joined TRBV7-9 with TRBJ1-4; 9 of the junction bases match TRBD1. The DNA is as follows: TGTCCCAGCAGCGGACTGGACAGGGGTAATGAAAAACTGTTTTTT. Translated, it reads CPSSGLDRGNEKLFF.